This T cell receptor (beta chain) was found in a study of blood T cells in healthy people across ages. The use of a sample-barcoded 5' primer and a J-beta primer mix characterized a second PCR of about 7 to 12 cycles. TCRdb called the 5' RACE reads again in MiXCR, with one record for every CDR3 protein. The sample holds around 2 million distinct CDR3 sequences, approximately 39% seen once. The germline gives CDR1 DFQATT, CDR2 SNEGSKA (reference sequence). This CDR3 is 15 amino acids long. The clonotype comes from a human donor in good health. Sequences were obtained from blood. V and J are TRBV20-1 and TRBJ2-1; D unresolved. The J call may be mistaken, given a closer DNA end match to TRBJ2-7. The CDR3: CSARVWRSSYNEQYF. Here the CDR3 DNA reads TGCAGTGCTAGAGTATGGAGAAGCTCCTACAATGAGCAGTACTTC.